This T cell receptor beta chain stems from a study of CD4 T cells in relation to SARS-CoV-2 and coronaviruses (dated by TCRdb to the early 2020s). A note on the overall study: In the ViraFEST assay, PBMCs were cultured with antigen for 10 days, after which TCR beta CDR3s were sequenced to identify clonal expansions specific to the antigen. Samples from a few pre-COVID donors and the naive versus memory experiments were sequenced with the Adaptive Biotechnologies TCR-sequencing kit; other data were Illumina-based. Expansion assays from other donors in the study were sequenced with a different, Illumina-based TCR-beta assay. An HIV-1 Nef peptide pool or a culture without peptide was used as the negative reference condition. At the level of individual TCR clonotypes, the study measured memory CD4+ T cell crossreactivity between SARS-CoV-2 spike protein and common cold coronavirus spike proteins. Shared crossreactive spike epitopes were mapped to their HLA restriction using patient-derived lymphoblastoid cell lines.

Details on this clone: Its antigen is unknown. Base qualities are not at hand, and no much larger clone is one base apart.

The CDR3 starts with the cysteine, ends with the phenylalanine, and has 15 residues. Only the CDR3 portion is preserved as DNA: 45 bases, with reading frame beginning at the first base. The germline V gene (reference sequence) sets CDR1 to LNHDA and CDR2 to SQIVND. Relative to germline, V is missing 8 bases and J is missing 0 bases, with 8 bases of the junction outside any gene match. General conclusions and limits of the study: Compared with monoreactive clones, crossreactive clones had significantly weaker SARS-CoV-2-driven expansion, a result consistent with antigenic imprinting. Since the crossreactivity analysis centred on spike protein, crossreactivity against other viral proteins was not assessed. The study was limited by small numbers of patients and tested TCRs. No donor contributed both pre-pandemic and post-infection samples, which limited tracing the source of pre-existing responses. In roughly 65% of donors, memory CD4+ clonotypes turned up that crossrecognized SARS-CoV-2 and at least one common cold coronavirus spike.

Preparation of the library involved the immunoSEQ multiplex PCR assay. The authors' pipeline ran thus. Preprocessing removed nonproductive sequences and CDR3s not starting with C, not ending with F or W, or shorter than 7 amino acids. The MANAFEST web app was used to call antigen-specific clonotypes on the basis of expansion compared with the reference and with other culture wells. A clone was considered positive if significant expansion relative to the reference culture was observed in 2 of 3 replicate wells at an FDR below 0.05. Positive clones also required significant expansion versus all other tandem wells and an odds ratio above 5. CDR3 homology was measured as pairwise Levenshtein distance, computed with the stringdist R package after trimming three terminal residues from each end. TCRdb retrieved this table from immuneACCESS and kept in-frame rearrangements only. Not all clones are present; in checked studies, unresolved V genes account for under half, and no reason is known for the remainder. V, J and clone size are those of that table, while D and trimming were read from the DNA. The sample table lists just under 20,000 clones, approximately 70% of them with a count of one. The top ten clones comprise 20% to 25% of the sample.

CD4+ T cells from unexposed donors were collected before the COVID-19 pandemic (2011-2018). The EasySep CD4+ T cell isolation kit was used to isolate CD4+ T cells once the cultures had run for about 10 days. As cell numbers permitted, CD4+ T cells from unexposed donors were tested for reactivity to SARS-CoV-2 S and N and to four common cold coronavirus spike pools. Each well received about 2.2 million PBMCs, cultured in IMDM supplemented with around 4.7% human AB serum and approximately 9.7 IU/ml IL-2. Half of the culture medium was replaced with fresh IL-2-containing medium on days 3 and 7. In general, triplicate replicate wells were used for every peptide culture condition. Leukapheresis product for the unexposed donors was purchased commercially. PBMCs were isolated from leukapheresis product or whole blood by Ficoll-Paque PLUS gradient centrifugation. The PBMCs went either fresh into the expansion assay or into cryopreservation at -140 degrees C. The QIAamp Micro DNA Kit was used to extract genomic DNA from the CD4+ T cells.

Sequenced input: CD4+ T cells from PBMCs, cultured in vitro. This TCR was sampled from a human donor in good health. This chain is built from TRBV19 and TRBJ2-3, and 7 junctional nucleotides match TRBD1. The DNA is TGTGCCAGTGGACACAGGGGAAGTAGCACAGATACGCAGTATTTT. Its protein is CASGHRGSSTDTQYF.